Listed here is a single T cell receptor (beta chain). Its matching antigen is unknown. Method: immunoSEQ multiplex PCR; TCRdb's copy keeps in-frame clones and lacks some. The table lists about 1,500 clones, about nine tenths of them singletons. With 2 bases removed from V and 1 base from J, the gap between germline ends came to 14 bases. CDR1 KGHSH and CDR2 LQKENI come from the germline V gene. This CDR3 is 16 amino acids long. The record originates from a study of radiotherapy plus CTLA-4 blockade in lung cancer. Broader study findings: The study found tumor-derived TCR clones expanded in blood after radiotherapy plus ipilimumab.

The chain carries TRBV18 and TRBJ1-1; D is unclear. The sequence was collected from a human donor with non-small cell lung cancer who had a complete response to radiotherapy plus ipilimumab. This specimen was tumor tissue, taken from a patient treated with radiotherapy plus ipilimumab. CDR3 DNA sequence: TGTGCCAGCTCACCAGAAATACAGAAACCGAACACTGAAGCTTTCTTT. It specifies CASSPEIQKPNTEAFF.